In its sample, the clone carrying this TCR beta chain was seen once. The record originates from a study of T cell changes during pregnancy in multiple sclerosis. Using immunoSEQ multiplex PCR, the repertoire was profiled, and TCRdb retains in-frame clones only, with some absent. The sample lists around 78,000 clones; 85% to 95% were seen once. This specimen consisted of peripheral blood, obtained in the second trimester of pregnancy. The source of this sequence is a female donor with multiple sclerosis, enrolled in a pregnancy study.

CDR3 sequence (DNA): TGTGCCAGCAGCACCGGACTAGGGGGTACAGATACGCAGTATTTT. This sequence encodes CASSTGLGGTDTQYF. The chain employs TRBV5-4 and TRBJ2-3; D perhaps matches TRBD2 (7 bases). The CDR3 spans 15 residues. The germline V and J ends were trimmed by 4 bases and 3 bases, with 15 bases remaining between them. Germline assignment: CDR1 SGHNT and CDR2 YYREEE (reference sequence). The full variable domain, its missing parts supplied by reference TRBV5-4 and TRBJ2-3, is ETGVTQSPTHLIKTRGQQVTLRCSSQSGHNTVSWYQQALGQGPQFIFQYYREEENGRGNFPPRFSGLQFPNYSSELNVNALELDDSALYLCASSTGLGGTDTQYFGPGTRLTVL.